This note documents a single TCR beta chain sequence. At one of its ends the junction is not consistent with the germline gene, which may arise from a read error. Clones were read by immunoSEQ multiplex PCR, and TCRdb kept only the in-frame ones, dropping some. The table has tens of thousands of clones, approximately 87% seen once. This sample is part of a study of T cell responses to AZD1222 COVID-19 vaccine. Looked up from germline, CDR1 is MNHEY and CDR2 is SVGAGI. This CDR3 has 14 residues. The chain carries TRBV6-5 and TRBJ2-7; perhaps TRBD1 as D (6 bases). The specimen was peripheral blood, collected 28 days after the second AZD1222 dose. The receptor comes from an adult who received the AZD1222 COVID-19 vaccine. The DNA for the CDR3 is TGTGCCAGCCTCTCGACCCCGGACAGCTACAAGCAGTACTTC. The encoded protein is CASLSTPDSYKQYF.